Below, one TCR beta chain is given with its context. V was clipped by 1 base and J by 7 bases, with 11 bases between them. Germline loops: CDR1 SGHRS, CDR2 YFSETQ. The CDR3 loop spans 13 amino acids. This sample is drawn from a study of blood T cells in healthy people across ages. Using a J-beta primer mix together with a sample-barcoded 5' primer, a second PCR was run for roughly 6 to 12 cycles. Using its own MiXCR run on the 5' RACE reads, TCRdb lists one record per CDR3 protein. The top ten hold around 23% of the sample, which has some 1,800,000 distinct CDR3 sequences, around 42% seen once. The source material was blood. The genes are TRBV5-1 and TRBJ1-1; D is undetermined. The sequence derives from a human donor in good health. CDR3 region: CASSLSGISEAFF. The CDR3 DNA reads TGCGCCAGCAGCTTGTCTGGCATCAGTGAAGCTTTCTTT.